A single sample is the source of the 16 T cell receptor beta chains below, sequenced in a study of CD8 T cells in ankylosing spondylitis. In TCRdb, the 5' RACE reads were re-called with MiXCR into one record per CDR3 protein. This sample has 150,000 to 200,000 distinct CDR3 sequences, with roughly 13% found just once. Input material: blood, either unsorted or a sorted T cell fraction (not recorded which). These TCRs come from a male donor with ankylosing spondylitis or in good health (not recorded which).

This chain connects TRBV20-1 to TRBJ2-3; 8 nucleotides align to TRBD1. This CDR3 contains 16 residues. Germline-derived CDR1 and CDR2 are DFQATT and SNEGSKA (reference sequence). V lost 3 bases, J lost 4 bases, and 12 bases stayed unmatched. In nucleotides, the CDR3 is TGCAGTGCTAGTACTCCGGACAGGGAAAGCCCAGATACGCAGTATTTT. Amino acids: CSASTPDRESPDTQYF.

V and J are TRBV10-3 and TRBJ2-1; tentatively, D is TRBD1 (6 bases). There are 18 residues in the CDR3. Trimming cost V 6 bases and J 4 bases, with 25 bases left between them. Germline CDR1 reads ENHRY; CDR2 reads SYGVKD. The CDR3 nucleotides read TGTGCCATCAGCCTGAACCCCGATCCGGGACAACAGTACAATGAGCAGTTCTTC. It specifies CAISLNPDPGQQYNEQFF.

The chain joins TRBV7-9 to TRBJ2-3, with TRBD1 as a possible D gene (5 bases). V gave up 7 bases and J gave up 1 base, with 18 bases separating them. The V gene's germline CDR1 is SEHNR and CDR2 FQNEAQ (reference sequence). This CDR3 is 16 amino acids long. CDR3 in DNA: TGTGCCAGCACCTATAGGGGAACAAGGGGCACAGATACGCAGTATTTT. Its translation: CASTYRGTRGTDTQYF.

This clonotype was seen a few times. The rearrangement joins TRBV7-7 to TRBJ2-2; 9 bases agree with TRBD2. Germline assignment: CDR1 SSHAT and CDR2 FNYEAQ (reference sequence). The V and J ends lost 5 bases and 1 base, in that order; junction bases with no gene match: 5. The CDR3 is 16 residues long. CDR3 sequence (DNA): TGTGCCAGCAGCGGGCCTAGCGGGGAGAACACCGGGGAGCTGTTTTTT. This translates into CASSGPSGENTGELFF.

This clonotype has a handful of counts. CDR3 amino acids: CASSAGPGTLTYEQYF. The CDR3 nucleotides are TGTGCCAGCAGTGCCGGTCCCGGGACACTAACCTACGAGCAGTACTTC. The rearrangement joins TRBV27 to TRBJ2-7; possibly TRBD1 for D (6 bases). Trimming stripped 5 bases from V and 2 bases from J, with 19 bases between. CDR1 is MNHEY, CDR2 SMNVEV, per germline (reference sequence). The CDR3 has 16 amino acids.

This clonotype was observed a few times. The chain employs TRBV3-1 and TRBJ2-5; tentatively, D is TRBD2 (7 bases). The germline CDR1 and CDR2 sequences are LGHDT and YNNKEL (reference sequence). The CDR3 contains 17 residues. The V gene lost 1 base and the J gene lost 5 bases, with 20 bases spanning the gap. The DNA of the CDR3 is TGTGCCAGCAGCCAAGGAGTGGAGGGGGGGGATGTGGAGACCCAGTACTTC. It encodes CASSQGVEGGDVETQYF.

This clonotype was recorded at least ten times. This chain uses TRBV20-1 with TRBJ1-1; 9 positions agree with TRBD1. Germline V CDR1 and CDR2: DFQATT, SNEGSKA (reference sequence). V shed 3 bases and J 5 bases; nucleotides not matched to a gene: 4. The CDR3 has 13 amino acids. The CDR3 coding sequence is TGCAGTGCTAGGGGACAGGGTAGGACTGAAGCTTTCTTT. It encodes CSARGQGRTEAFF.

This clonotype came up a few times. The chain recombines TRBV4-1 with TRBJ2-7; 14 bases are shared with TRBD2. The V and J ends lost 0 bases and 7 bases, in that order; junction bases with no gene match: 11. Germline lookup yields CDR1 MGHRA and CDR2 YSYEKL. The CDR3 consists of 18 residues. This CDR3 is CASSQDGHLTSGRGEQYF. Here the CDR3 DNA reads TGCGCCAGCAGCCAAGACGGACACCTGACTAGCGGGAGGGGAGAGCAGTACTTC.

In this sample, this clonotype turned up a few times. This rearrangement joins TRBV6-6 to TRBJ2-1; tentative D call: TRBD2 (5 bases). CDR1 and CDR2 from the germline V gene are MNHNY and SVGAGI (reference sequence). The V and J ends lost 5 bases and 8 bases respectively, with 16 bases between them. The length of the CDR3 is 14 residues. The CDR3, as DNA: TGTGCCAGCAGTCCCTTGACTACCTCAGATGAGCAGTTCTTC. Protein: CASSPLTTSDEQFF.

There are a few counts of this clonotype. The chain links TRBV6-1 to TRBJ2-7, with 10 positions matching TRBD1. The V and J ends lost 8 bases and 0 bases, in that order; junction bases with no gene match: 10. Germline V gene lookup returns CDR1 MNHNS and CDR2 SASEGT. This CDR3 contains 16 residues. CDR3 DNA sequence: TGTGCCAGCCATCCAGAGGGACAGGGGTTCTCCTACGAGCAGTACTTC. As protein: CASHPEGQGFSYEQYF.

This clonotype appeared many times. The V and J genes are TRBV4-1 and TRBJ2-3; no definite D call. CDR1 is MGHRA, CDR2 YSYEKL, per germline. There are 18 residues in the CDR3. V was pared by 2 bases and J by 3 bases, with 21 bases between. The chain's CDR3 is CASSQREVPERSTDTQYF. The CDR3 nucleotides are TGCGCCAGCAGCCAACGCGAGGTGCCCGAGAGATCAACAGATACGCAGTATTTT.

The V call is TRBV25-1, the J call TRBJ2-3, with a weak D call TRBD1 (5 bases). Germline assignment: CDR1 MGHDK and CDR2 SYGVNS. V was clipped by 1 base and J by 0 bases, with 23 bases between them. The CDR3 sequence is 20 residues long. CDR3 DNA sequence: TGTGCCAGCAGTGAATGGGGCCAAAGGGAATCTCGCCCTAGCACAGATACGCAGTATTTT. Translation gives CASSEWGQRESRPSTDTQYF.

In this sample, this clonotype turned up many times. CDR3 amino acids: CASSVENSWGEQFF. In DNA form, the CDR3 reads TGTGCCAGCAGCGTAGAGAATTCATGGGGTGAGCAGTTCTTC. The genes are TRBV9 and TRBJ2-1; D is unresolved. V was trimmed by 0 bases and J by 9 bases, leaving 13 bases between them. The germline V gene encodes CDR1 SGDLS and CDR2 YYNGEE. The CDR3 totals 14 residues.

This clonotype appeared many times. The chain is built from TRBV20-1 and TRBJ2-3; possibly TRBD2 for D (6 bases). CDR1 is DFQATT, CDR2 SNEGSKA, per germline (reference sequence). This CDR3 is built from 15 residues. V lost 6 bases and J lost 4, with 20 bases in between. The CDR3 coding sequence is TGCAGTGCCAATCGGGCGGGAAACTTACCAGATACGCAGTATTTT. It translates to CSANRAGNLPDTQYF.

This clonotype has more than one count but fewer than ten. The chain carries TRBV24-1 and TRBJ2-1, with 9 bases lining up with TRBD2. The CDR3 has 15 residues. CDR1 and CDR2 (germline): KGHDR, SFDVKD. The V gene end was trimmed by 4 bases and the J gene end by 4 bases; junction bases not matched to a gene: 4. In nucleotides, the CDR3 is TGTGCCACCAGTGACGGGACTAGCAGATACAATGAGCAGTTCTTC. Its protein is CATSDGTSRYNEQFF.

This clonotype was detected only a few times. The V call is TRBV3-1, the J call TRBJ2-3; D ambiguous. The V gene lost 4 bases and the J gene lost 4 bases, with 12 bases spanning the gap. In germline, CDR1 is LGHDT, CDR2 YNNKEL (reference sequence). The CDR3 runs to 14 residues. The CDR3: CASSPLGVADTQYF. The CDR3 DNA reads TGTGCCAGCAGCCCCCTCGGAGTAGCAGATACGCAGTATTTT.